This T cell receptor (beta chain) originates from a study of shared clonotypes between healthy human individuals. On the study more broadly: Researchers assigned three CD4 naive, three CD4 memory, two CD8 naive and one CD8 memory plate to each donor. Study-level points and caveats: Shared clonotypes: roughly 5% naive CD4, under 4% naive CD8, less than 2.5% memory CD4, under 0.5% memory CD8.

As defined, naive CD8 cells were CD45RO-negative and positively selected for CCR7, with terminally differentiated effector memory CD45RA+ cells excluded. Donors included only healthy HIV-negative adults lacking recent acute infections or vaccinations. This clone was detected only a few times. Antigen: not known. The same CDR3 is also encoded by other DNA sequences in this sample. The CDR3 extends over 13 amino acids. V lost 3 bases and J 3 bases, leaving 9 bases between the germline ends. Germline-derived CDR1 and CDR2 are MNHEY and SMNVEV (reference sequence). Replicate sorted-subset PCRs were loaded with around 220 ng DNA, tens of thousands of T cell genomes. Sequencing was performed with immunoSEQ multiplex PCR; in TCRdb, only in-frame clones are kept and a portion is missing. The data show about 2.2 million clones, with just over 90% seen just once and less than 2% held by the top ten.

Source material: naive CD8+ T cells from PBMCs. The rearrangement links TRBV27 to TRBJ2-7, with D tentatively TRBD1 (5 bases). The sequence was obtained from a young man in good health. Some clones in this sample may be carry-over from other donors' samples. The DNA for the CDR3 is TGTGCCAGCAGTTTCGGGCAGGGCTACGAGCAGTACTTC. Translation: CASSFGQGYEQYF.